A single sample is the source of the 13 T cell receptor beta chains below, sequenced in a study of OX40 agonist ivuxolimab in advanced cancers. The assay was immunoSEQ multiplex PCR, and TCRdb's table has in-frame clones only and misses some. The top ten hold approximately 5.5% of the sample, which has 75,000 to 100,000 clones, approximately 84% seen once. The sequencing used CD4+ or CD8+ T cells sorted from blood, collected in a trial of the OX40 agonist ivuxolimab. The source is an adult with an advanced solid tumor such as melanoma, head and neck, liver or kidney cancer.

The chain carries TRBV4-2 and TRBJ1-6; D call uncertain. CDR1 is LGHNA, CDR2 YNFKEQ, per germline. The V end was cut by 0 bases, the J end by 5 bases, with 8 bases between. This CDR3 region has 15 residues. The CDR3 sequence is CASSQEWWDNSPLHF. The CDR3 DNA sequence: TGTGCCAGCAGCCAAGAGTGGTGGGATAATTCACCCCTCCACTTT.

As DNA, the CDR3 is TGTGCCAGCAGCTACCGGGACACTGAAGCTTTCTTT. It codes for CASSYRDTEAFF. The chain is built from TRBV11-2 and TRBJ1-1, with no clear D. Germline CDR1 SGHAT, CDR2 FQNNGV. Trimming took 4 bases from V and 3 from J, leaving 6 bases between them. This CDR3 comprises 12 residues.

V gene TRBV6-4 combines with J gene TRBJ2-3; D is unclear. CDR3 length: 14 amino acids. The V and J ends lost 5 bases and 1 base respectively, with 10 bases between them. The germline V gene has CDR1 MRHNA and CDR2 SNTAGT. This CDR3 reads CASSPAWGTDTQYF. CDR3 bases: TGTGCCAGCAGTCCAGCCTGGGGCACAGATACGCAGTATTTT.

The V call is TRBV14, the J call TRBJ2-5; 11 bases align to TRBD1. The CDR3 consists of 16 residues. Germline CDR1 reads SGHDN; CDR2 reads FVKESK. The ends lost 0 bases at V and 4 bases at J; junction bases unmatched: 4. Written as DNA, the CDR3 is TGTGCCAGCAGCCAAGATTTGGACAGGGGGCGAGAGACCCAGTACTTC. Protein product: CASSQDLDRGRETQYF.

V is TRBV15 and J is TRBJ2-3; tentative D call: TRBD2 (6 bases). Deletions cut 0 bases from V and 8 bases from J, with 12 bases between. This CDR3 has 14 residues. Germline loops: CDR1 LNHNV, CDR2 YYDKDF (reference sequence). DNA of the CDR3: TGTGCCACCAGCAGAGATGACGGGAGCGGTACGCAGTATTTT. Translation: CATSRDDGSGTQYF.

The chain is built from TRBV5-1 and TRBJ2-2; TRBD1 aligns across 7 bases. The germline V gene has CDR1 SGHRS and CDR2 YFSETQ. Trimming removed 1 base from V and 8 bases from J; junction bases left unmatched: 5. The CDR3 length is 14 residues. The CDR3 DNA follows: TGCGCCAGCAGCTTGTCAGGGGGAAAGGGGGAGCTGTTTTTT. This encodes CASSLSGGKGELFF.

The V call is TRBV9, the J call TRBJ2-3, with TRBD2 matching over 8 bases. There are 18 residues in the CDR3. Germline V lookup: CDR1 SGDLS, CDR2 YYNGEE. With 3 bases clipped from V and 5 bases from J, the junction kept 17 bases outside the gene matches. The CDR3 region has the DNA TGTGCCAGCAGCGAGCCGATCGACGGGGGGGCCCGGAGAGATACGCAGTATTTT. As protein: CASSEPIDGGARRDTQYF.

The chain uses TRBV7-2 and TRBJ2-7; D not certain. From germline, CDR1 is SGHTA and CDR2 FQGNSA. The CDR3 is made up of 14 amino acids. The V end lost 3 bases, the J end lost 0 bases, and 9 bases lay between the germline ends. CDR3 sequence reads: CASSFDAASYEQYF. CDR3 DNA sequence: TGTGCCAGCAGCTTTGATGCGGCCTCCTACGAGCAGTACTTC.

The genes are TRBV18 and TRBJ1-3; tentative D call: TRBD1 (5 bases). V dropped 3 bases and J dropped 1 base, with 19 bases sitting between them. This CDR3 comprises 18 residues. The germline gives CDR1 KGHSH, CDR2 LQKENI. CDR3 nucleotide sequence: TGTGCCAGCTCACCGAAGGATACTACGCAGGGATCTGGAAACACCATATATTTT. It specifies CASSPKDTTQGSGNTIYF.

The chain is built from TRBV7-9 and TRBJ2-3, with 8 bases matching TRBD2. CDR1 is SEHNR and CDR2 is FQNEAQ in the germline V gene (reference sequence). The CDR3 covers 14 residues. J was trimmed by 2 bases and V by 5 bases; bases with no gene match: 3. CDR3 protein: CASSERGPTDTQYF. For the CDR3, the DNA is TGTGCCAGCAGCGAGCGGGGGCCCACAGATACGCAGTATTTT.

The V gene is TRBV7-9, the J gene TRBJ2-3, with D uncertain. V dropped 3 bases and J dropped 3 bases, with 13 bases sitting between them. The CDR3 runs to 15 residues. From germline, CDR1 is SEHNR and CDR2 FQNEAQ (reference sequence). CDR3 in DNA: TGTGCCAGCAGCTTTATGTCGGCCCCAACAGATACGCAGTATTTT. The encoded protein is CASSFMSAPTDTQYF.

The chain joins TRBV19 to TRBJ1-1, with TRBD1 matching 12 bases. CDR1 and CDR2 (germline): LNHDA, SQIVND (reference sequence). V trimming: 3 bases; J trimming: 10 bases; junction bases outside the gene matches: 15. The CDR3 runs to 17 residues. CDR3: CASSILFLGTGGLGAFF. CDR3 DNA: TGTGCCAGTAGTATTTTATTTCTAGGGACAGGGGGCCTCGGAGCTTTCTTT.

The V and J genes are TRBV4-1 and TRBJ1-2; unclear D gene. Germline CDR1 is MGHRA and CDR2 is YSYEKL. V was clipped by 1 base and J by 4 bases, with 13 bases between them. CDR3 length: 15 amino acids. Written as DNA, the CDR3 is TGCGCCAGCAGCCAAGGAGCAGACTTTTTCTATGGCTACACCTTC. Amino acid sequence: CASSQGADFFYGYTF.